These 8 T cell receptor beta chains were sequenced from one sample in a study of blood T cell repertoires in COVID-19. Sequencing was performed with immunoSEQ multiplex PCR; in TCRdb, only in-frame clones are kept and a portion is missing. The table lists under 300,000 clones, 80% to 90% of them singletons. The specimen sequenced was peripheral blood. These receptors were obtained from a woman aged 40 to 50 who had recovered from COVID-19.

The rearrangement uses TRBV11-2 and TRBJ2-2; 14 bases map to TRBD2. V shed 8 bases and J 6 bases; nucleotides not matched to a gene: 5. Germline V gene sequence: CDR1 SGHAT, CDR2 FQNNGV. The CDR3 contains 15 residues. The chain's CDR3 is CASEGLAGDAGELFF. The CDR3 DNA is TGTGCCAGCGAGGGACTAGCGGGGGATGCCGGGGAGCTGTTTTTT.

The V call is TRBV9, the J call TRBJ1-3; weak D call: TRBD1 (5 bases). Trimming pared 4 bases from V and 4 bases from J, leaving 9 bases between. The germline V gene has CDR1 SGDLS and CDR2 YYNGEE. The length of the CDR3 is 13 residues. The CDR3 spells CASSTGGGNTIYF. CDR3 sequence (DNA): TGTGCCAGCAGCACAGGAGGGGGAAACACCATATATTTT. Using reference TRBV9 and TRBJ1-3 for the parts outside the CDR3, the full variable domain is DSGVTQTPKHLITATGQRVTLRCSPRSGDLSVYWYQQSLDQGLQFLIQYYNGEERAKGNILERFSAQQFPDLHSELNLSSLELGDSALYFCASSTGGGNTIYFGEGSWLTVV.

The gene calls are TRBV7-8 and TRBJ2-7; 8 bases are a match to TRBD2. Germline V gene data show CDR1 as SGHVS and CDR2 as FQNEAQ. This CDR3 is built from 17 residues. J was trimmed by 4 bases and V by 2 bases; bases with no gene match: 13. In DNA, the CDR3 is TGTGCCAGCAGCTTACGTTCAAGGACTAGCAGCCTATACGAGCAGTACTTC. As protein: CASSLRSRTSSLYEQYF.

CDR3 DNA: TGTGCCAGCAGCGTAGGCAATAGCGGGGGGTGGATCACAGATACGCAGTATTTT. Protein sequence: CASSVGNSGGWITDTQYF. This chain joins TRBV9 and TRBJ2-3; 10 positions match TRBD2. Unmatched junction bases numbered 9, after V lost 0 bases and J lost 2 bases. CDR3 length equals 18 residues. Germline values: CDR1 SGDLS, CDR2 YYNGEE.

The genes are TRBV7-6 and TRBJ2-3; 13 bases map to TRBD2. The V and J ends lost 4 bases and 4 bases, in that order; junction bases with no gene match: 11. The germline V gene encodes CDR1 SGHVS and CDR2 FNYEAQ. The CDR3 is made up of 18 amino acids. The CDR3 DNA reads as TGTGCCAGCAGCTCCTATGAGACACTAGCGGGGGGGCCAGATACGCAGTATTTT. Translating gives CASSSYETLAGGPDTQYF.

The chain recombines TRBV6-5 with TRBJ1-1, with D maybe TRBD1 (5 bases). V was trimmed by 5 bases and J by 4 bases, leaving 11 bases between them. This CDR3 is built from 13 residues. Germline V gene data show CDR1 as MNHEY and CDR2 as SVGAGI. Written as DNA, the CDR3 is TGTGCCAGCAGTCATACCACAGGCACTGAAGCTTTCTTT. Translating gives CASSHTTGTEAFF.

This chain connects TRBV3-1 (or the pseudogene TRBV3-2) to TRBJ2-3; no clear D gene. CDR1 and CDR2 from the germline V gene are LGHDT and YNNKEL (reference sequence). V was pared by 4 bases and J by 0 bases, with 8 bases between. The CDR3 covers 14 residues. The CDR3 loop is CASSLLSSTDTQYF. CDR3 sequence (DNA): TGTGCCAGCAGCCTGTTGTCTAGCACAGATACGCAGTATTTT.

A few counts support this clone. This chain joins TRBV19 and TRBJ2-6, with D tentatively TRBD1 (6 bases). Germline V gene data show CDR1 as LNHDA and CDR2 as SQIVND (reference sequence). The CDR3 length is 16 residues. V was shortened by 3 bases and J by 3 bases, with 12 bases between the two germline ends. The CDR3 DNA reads TGTGCCAGTAGTATGGCAGGGGCCGGTGGGGCCAACGTCCTGACTTTC. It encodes CASSMAGAGGANVLTF.